Sequencing of this T cell receptor (beta chain) was carried out in a study of CD8+CD57+ T cells in acquired aplastic anemia. Regarding this clonotype: The conserved final phenylalanine or tryptophan is absent from the CDR3, which likely points to a read error.

Flow cytometry had shown expanded CD8+CD57+ cells in the patients chosen for sequencing. Genomic DNA provided the template from which TCR beta VDJ and CDR3 profiles were obtained. TCRdb reprocessed the reads via MiXCR and lists one record per CDR3 protein. Counted here are about 260,000 distinct CDR3 sequences, 82% occurring once; the ten biggest clones make up less than 50%. The CDR3 runs to 14 residues. Germline CDR1 and CDR2: SGHTA and FQGNSA. Sample: sorted CD4+, CD8+, or CD8+CD57+ T cells (not recorded which) from PBMCs. This TCR derives from a human donor with aplastic anemia. V and J are TRBV7-2 and TRBJ2-2; D might be TRBD1 or TRBD2, each matching 5 bases. The CDR3 protein is CASSRGEITGELFS. The CDR3 nucleotides read TGTGCCAGCAGCAGGGGAGAGATAACCGGTGAGCTGTTTTCT.